The 2 T cell receptor beta chains reported below all come from one sample, sequenced in a study of T cell responses to AZD1222 COVID-19 vaccine. Profiled with immunoSEQ multiplex PCR; TCRdb holds only in-frame clones, not every one. The data hold about 180,000 clones, with 80% to 95% observed a single time. The sequencing used peripheral blood, collected 28 days after the second AZD1222 dose. These receptors were taken from an adult who received the AZD1222 COVID-19 vaccine.

The chain employs TRBV18 and TRBJ1-6, with no clear D. Trimming removed 3 bases from V and 8 bases from J, with 11 bases in between. This CDR3 is 14 amino acids long. Per the germline V gene, CDR1 is KGHSH and CDR2 is LQKENI. In nucleotides, the CDR3 is TGTGCCAGCTCACCGTGGGGAGGTGATTCACCCCTCCACTTT. Translated: CASSPWGGDSPLHF.

The chain recombines TRBV19 with TRBJ1-3; no clear D. The germline V gene encodes CDR1 LNHDA and CDR2 SQIVND (reference sequence). The CDR3 is 15 residues long. Trimming took 5 bases from V and 4 from J, leaving 15 bases between them. The CDR3 nucleotides are TGTGCCAGTAGTGCCCGCCTCGGGGAAGGAAACACCATATATTTT. This gives the protein CASSARLGEGNTIYF.